The TCR beta chain under discussion was sequenced for a study of cytomegalovirus exposure and HLA in healthy donors. Broader study findings: Under in vitro conditions, a few CMV-associated chains were confirmed as specific for CMV antigens. A classifier reportedly called cytomegalovirus status with high sensitivity and specificity. The investigators catalogued some 150 TCR beta chains as cytomegalovirus-associated.

The germline V gene encodes CDR1 MNHEY and CDR2 SMNVEV (reference sequence). The CDR3 spans 13 residues. Trimming shortened V by 5 bases and J by 2 bases, and 10 bases separated the two germline ends. The assay was immunoSEQ multiplex PCR, and TCRdb's table has in-frame clones only and misses some. Among about 220,000 clones listed, under 95% were seen once. This clone has more than one count but fewer than ten. What it binds is not known. The material sequenced was PBMCs. This chain joins TRBV27 and TRBJ2-7; D is undetermined. The clonotype was recovered from a young woman in good health and CMV-seronegative. The CDR3 reads CASSVDGAYEQYF. CDR3 nucleotides: TGTGCCAGCAGTGTCGACGGAGCCTACGAGCAGTACTTC.